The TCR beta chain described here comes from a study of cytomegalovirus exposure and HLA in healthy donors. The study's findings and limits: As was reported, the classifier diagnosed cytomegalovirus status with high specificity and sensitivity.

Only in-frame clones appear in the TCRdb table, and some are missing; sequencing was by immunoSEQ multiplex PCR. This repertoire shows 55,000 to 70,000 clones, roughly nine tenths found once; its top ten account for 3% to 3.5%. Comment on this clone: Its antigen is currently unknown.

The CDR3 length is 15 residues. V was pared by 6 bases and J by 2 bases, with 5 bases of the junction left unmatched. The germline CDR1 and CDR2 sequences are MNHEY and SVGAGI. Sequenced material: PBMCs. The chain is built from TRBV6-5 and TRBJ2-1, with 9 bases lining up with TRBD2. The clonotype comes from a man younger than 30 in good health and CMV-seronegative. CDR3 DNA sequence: TGTGCCAGCAGACGAGGGACTAGCCCCTACAATGAGCAGTTCTTC. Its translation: CASRRGTSPYNEQFF.